Included here is one TCR beta chain sequence, with context. Repertoires were generated with immunoSEQ multiplex PCR, while TCRdb's copy carries only in-frame clones and drops some. The sample has about 42,000 clones; around 78% are singletons. Germline CDR1 and CDR2: SEHNR and FQNEAQ (reference sequence). V shed 4 bases and J shed 4 bases, with 16 bases lying between them. The CDR3 is 15 residues long. These data belong to a study of control samples from healthy donors and cancer patients. The origin of this receptor is a man aged 55-75 years in good health. V and J are TRBV7-9 and TRBJ1-1; a possible D gene is TRBD1 (6 bases). The sequenced sample consisted of blood. The CDR3 reads CASSWGPGESTEAFF. Written as DNA, the CDR3 is TGTGCCAGCAGCTGGGGGCCGGGGGAAAGCACTGAAGCTTTCTTT.